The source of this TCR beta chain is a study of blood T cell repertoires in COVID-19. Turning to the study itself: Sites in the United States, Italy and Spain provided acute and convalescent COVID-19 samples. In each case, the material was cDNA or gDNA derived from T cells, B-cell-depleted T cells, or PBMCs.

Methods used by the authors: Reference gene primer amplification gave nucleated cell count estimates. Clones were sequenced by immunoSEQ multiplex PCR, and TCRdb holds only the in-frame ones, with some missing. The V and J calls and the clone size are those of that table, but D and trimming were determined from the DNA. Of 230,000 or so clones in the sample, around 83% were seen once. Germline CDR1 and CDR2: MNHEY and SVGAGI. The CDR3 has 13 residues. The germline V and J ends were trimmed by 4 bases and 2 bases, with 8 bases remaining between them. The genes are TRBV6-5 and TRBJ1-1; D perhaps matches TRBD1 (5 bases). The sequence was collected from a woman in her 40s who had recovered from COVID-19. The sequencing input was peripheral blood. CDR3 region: CASSSTVNTEAFF. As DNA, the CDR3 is TGTGCCAGCAGTTCGACAGTTAACACTGAAGCTTTCTTT.